The 24 T cell receptor beta chains in this list originate from one sample, sequenced in a study of cytomegalovirus exposure and HLA in healthy donors. It was with 60 Vbeta and 13 Jbeta primers that the PCR ran. Clones were sequenced by immunoSEQ multiplex PCR, and TCRdb holds only the in-frame ones, with some missing. Of approximately 150,000 clones detected, roughly 74% appear once; the ten largest clones hold around 3.2%. Sequencing was carried out using PBMCs. The source of these receptors is a man aged 40-55 years in good health and CMV-seronegative.

This clone was found once. The chain employs TRBV6-6 and TRBJ2-1, with TRBD2 as a possible D gene (6 bases). Deletions cut 5 bases from V and 0 bases from J, with 14 bases between. CDR1 MNHNY and CDR2 SVGAGI come from the germline V gene (reference sequence). The CDR3 loop spans 16 amino acids. For the CDR3, the DNA is TGTGCCAGCAGTCGACTAGGGACCCGCTCCTACAATGAGCAGTTCTTC. Translation gives CASSRLGTRSYNEQFF.

The rearrangement links TRBV6-4 to TRBJ2-2; D uncertain. The CDR3 has 14 residues. V was cut by 4 bases and J by 0 bases, with 6 bases left in between. Germline lookup yields CDR1 MRHNA and CDR2 SNTAGT. DNA for the CDR3: TGTGCCAGCAGTGCCCTCCCGAACACCGGGGAGCTGTTTTTT. Its protein product is CASSALPNTGELFF.

The chain links TRBV30 to TRBJ1-3, with D possibly being TRBD1 (6 bases). V was clipped by 7 bases and J by 0 bases, with 13 bases between them. CDR3 length: 14 amino acids. CDR1 GTSNPN and CDR2 SVGIG come from the germline V gene (reference sequence). CDR3 sequence: CAYRDIHSGNTIYF. CDR3 DNA sequence: TGTGCCTACCGGGACATCCACTCTGGAAACACCATATATTTT.

The CDR3 coding sequence is TGTGCCAGCAGCGTTACAGGGATGGAGGAGACCCAGTACTTC. Protein product: CASSVTGMEETQYF. The genes are TRBV7-3 and TRBJ2-5, with D maybe TRBD1 (6 bases). Germline lookup yields CDR1 SGHTA and CDR2 FQGTGA. Between the trimmed V and J ends, which lost 5 bases and 5 bases, there was a span of 15 bases. CDR3 length equals 14 residues.

This clone has a handful of counts. V is TRBV11-2 and J is TRBJ2-7; possibly TRBD2 for D (5 bases). CDR3 length: 14 amino acids. V was shortened by 3 bases and J by 4 bases, with 13 bases between the two germline ends. CDR1 is SGHAT, CDR2 FQNNGV, per germline. The CDR3 DNA sequence: TGTGCCAGCAGCTTCGGGGATGTCTCGTACGAGCAGTACTTC. Residues: CASSFGDVSYEQYF.

This clone was observed a handful of times. The CDR3 here is CASSYSLPGSNEQYF. The CDR3, as DNA: TGTGCCAGCAGTTACTCTCTTCCGGGGTCGAACGAGCAGTACTTC. This chain uses TRBV6-5 with TRBJ2-7, with D maybe TRBD2 (5 bases). CDR1 MNHEY and CDR2 SVGAGI come from the germline V gene. This CDR3 spans 15 amino acids. V lost 0 bases and J 5 bases, leaving 14 bases between the germline ends.

The rearrangement uses TRBV5-4 and TRBJ1-6; D gene uncertain. Per germline, CDR1 SGHNT and CDR2 YYREEE (reference sequence). Trimming took off 0 bases at V and 0 bases at J, with 10 bases between the two ends. The CDR3 runs 17 residues. This chain's CDR3 is CASSLVVESSYNSPLHF. The CDR3, as DNA: TGTGCCAGCAGCTTGGTGGTGGAGAGCTCCTATAATTCACCCCTCCACTTT. Using reference TRBV5-4 and TRBJ1-6 for the parts outside the CDR3, the full variable domain is ETGVTQSPTHLIKTRGQQVTLRCSSQSGHNTVSWYQQALGQGPQFIFQYYREEENGRGNFPPRFSGLQFPNYSSELNVNALELDDSALYLCASSLVVESSYNSPLHFGNGTRLTVT.

The rearrangement links TRBV2 to TRBJ1-1; 9 nucleotides match TRBD1. The junction had 6 bases not matched to a gene; V was cut back by 7 bases and J by 6 bases. The CDR3 loop spans 13 amino acids. CDR1 and CDR2 (germline): SNHLY, FYNNEI. The CDR3 DNA follows: TGTGCCAGCACAGGACAGGGGCGAGCTGAAGCTTTCTTT. It specifies CASTGQGRAEAFF.

This rearrangement joins TRBV6-1 to TRBJ1-5; TRBD1 matches 7 bases. Germline assignment: CDR1 MNHNS and CDR2 SASEGT. The junction had 10 bases not matched to a gene; V was cut back by 3 bases and J by 5 bases. The CDR3 contains 16 residues. The CDR3 DNA reads TGTGCCAGCAGTGACCTCGACAGGGCAATGGATCAGCCCCAGCATTTT. Translating gives CASSDLDRAMDQPQHF.

This clone has at least ten counts. This rearrangement joins TRBV2 to TRBJ2-7; D might be TRBD1 (6 bases). The V gene's germline CDR1 is SNHLY and CDR2 FYNNEI. The CDR3 consists of 13 residues. V gave up 10 bases and J gave up 3 bases, with 16 bases separating them. CDR3 bases: TGTGCCACTACCCTACTGGACAGCTACGAGCAGTACTTC. The encoded protein is CATTLLDSYEQYF.

A few counts support this clone. The chain carries TRBV5-1 and TRBJ2-3, with a tentative D call TRBD2 (6 bases). The germline V gene has CDR1 SGHRS and CDR2 YFSETQ. The CDR3 has 15 residues. Trimming removed 7 bases from V and 2 bases from J, with 17 bases in between. The CDR3 nucleotides are TGCGCCAGCTCCCCTGGTAGCGGATACACAGATACGCAGTATTTT. As protein: CASSPGSGYTDTQYF.

The chain recombines TRBV27 with TRBJ2-7, with D tentatively TRBD1 (5 bases). Per germline, CDR1 MNHEY and CDR2 SMNVEV (reference sequence). Trimming removed 3 bases from V and 2 bases from J, with 8 bases in between. This CDR3 region has 13 residues. The CDR3 sequence is CASSLGQTYEQYF. CDR3 DNA sequence: TGTGCCAGCAGTTTGGGGCAAACCTACGAGCAGTACTTC.

The chain employs TRBV15 and TRBJ2-5, with 9 bases fitting TRBD1. The end of the DNA is better explained by TRBJ2-7, so the J call may be wrong. Germline lookup yields CDR1 LNHNV and CDR2 YYDKDF (reference sequence). This CDR3 is 15 amino acids long. CDR3 coding DNA: TGTGCCACCAGCAGAGAGACAGGGGGCTCCTACGAGCAGTACTTC. Amino acid sequence: CATSRETGGSYEQYF.

CDR3 bases: TGTGCCAGCAGTTACAATGACAGGACCTACGAGCAGTACTTC. This encodes CASSYNDRTYEQYF. The chain joins TRBV6-6 to TRBJ2-7, with D perhaps matching TRBD1 (6 bases). The CDR3 length is 14 residues. The V gene lost 2 bases and the J gene lost 2 bases, with 10 bases spanning the gap. Germline V CDR1 and CDR2: MNHNY, SVGAGI (reference sequence).

The rearrangement uses TRBV7-9 and TRBJ2-1; 8 bases map to TRBD2. The trim removed 3 bases at V and 3 bases at J, leaving 10 bases unmatched. CDR1 is SEHNR, CDR2 FQNEAQ, per germline (reference sequence). The CDR3 consists of 17 residues. For the CDR3, the DNA is TGTGCCAGCAGCTTGGGCTTTCGGGGGGGAGTCTACAATGAGCAGTTCTTC. This translates into CASSLGFRGGVYNEQFF. Full variable domain (missing parts from reference TRBV7-9 and TRBJ2-1): DTGVSQNPRHKITKRGQNVTFRCDPISEHNRLYWYRQTLGQGPEFLTYFQNEAQLEKSRLLSDRFSAERPKGSFSTLEIQRTEQGDSAMYLCASSLGFRGGVYNEQFFGPGTRLTVL.

The rearrangement joins TRBV30 to TRBJ1-5, with D perhaps matching TRBD1 (6 bases). In germline, CDR1 is GTSNPN, CDR2 SVGIG (reference sequence). The CDR3 covers 13 residues. The germline V and J ends were trimmed by 2 bases and 4 bases, with 9 bases remaining between them. CDR3 sequence (DNA): TGTGCCTGGAGTCGACAGGATAATCAGCCCCAGCATTTT. Translation gives CAWSRQDNQPQHF.

The rearrangement joins TRBV28 to TRBJ2-3; TRBD1 agrees at 8 bases. Germline V gene data show CDR1 as MDHEN and CDR2 as SYDVKM. J was trimmed by 5 bases and V by 6 bases; bases with no gene match: 7. The CDR3 runs 14 residues. The CDR3 loop is CASSWAGGGDTQYF. CDR3 coding DNA: TGTGCCAGCAGCTGGGCAGGGGGCGGAGATACGCAGTATTTT.

This chain connects TRBV2 to TRBJ2-1, with D uncertain. V was shortened by 4 bases and J by 15 bases, with 13 bases between the two germline ends. This CDR3 region has 11 residues. CDR1 and CDR2 from the germline V gene are SNHLY and FYNNEI. CDR3 amino acids: CASSAEILSFF. The CDR3 DNA is TGTGCCAGCAGTGCGGAGATCTTGTCGTTCTTC.

The rearrangement joins TRBV4-1 to TRBJ2-3; D is perhaps TRBD2 (5 bases). This CDR3 region has 13 residues. Germline CDR1 MGHRA, CDR2 YSYEKL. The V gene lost 6 bases and the J gene lost 3 bases, with 10 bases spanning the gap. The CDR3 DNA sequence: TGCGCCAGCAGTCCGACGGGGACAGATACGCAGTATTTT. Encoded protein: CASSPTGTDTQYF.

The gene calls are TRBV15 and TRBJ1-5, with 11 bases fitting TRBD1. V lost 5 bases, J lost 9 bases, and 9 bases stayed unmatched. The germline V gene has CDR1 LNHNV and CDR2 YYDKDF (reference sequence). This CDR3 has 15 amino acids. The CDR3 is CATSPGDRGFGPQHF. The CDR3, as DNA: TGTGCCACCAGCCCCGGGGACAGGGGGTTTGGGCCCCAGCATTTT.

CDR3 DNA: TGTGCCAGCAGCCCCGGGACTAGGTCCTACGAGCAGTACTTC. This codes for CASSPGTRSYEQYF. The rearrangement joins TRBV4-2 to TRBJ2-7; 8 bases fit TRBD2. The length of the CDR3 is 14 residues. Germline CDR1 LGHNA, CDR2 YNFKEQ. With V trimmed by 4 bases and J by 1 base, 3 bases remained unmatched.

CDR3 coding DNA: TGTGCCAGCAGCTTCGGGACAGCCGATTCACCCCTCCACTTT. Translating gives CASSFGTADSPLHF. This rearrangement joins TRBV5-6 to TRBJ1-6, with 7 bases matching TRBD1. Trimming cost V 2 bases and J 8 bases; bases outside gene matches: 4. This CDR3 comprises 14 residues. The V gene's germline CDR1 is SGHDT and CDR2 YYEEEE.

This chain joins TRBV9 and TRBJ2-5; 10 bases line up with TRBD2. Germline CDR1 SGDLS, CDR2 YYNGEE. V lost 0 bases and J lost 5; bases outside the gene matches: 10. This CDR3 is built from 17 residues. The CDR3, as DNA: TGTGCCAGCAGCGTAGGAGCGGGGGGGCTGTTGTTCGAGACCCAGTACTTC. It translates to CASSVGAGGLLFETQYF.

This clone was picked up a small number of times. This chain joins TRBV4-1 and TRBJ1-5; the D gene is possibly TRBD1 (6 bases). The germline CDR1 and CDR2 sequences are MGHRA and YSYEKL. Trimming took off 5 bases at V and 5 bases at J, with 16 bases between the two ends. CDR3 size: 15 residues. CDR3 region: CASSVMGGADQPQHF. CDR3 DNA: TGCGCCAGCAGCGTCATGGGGGGGGCCGATCAGCCCCAGCATTTT.